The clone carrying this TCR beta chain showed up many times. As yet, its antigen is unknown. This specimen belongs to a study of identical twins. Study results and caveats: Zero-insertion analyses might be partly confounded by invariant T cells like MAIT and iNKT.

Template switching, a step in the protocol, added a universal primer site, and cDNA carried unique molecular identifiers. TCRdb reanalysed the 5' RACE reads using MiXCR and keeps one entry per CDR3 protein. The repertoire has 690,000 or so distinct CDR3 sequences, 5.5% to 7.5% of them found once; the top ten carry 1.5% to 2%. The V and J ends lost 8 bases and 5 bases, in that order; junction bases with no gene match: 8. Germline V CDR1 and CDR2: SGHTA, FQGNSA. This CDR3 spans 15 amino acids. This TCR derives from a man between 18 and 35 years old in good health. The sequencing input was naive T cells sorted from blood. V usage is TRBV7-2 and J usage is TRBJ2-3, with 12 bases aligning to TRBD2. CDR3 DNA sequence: TGTGCCAGCTTACTAGCGGGAGGACGTGGAGATACGCAGTATTTT. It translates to CASLLAGGRGDTQYF.